Each of the 3 T cell receptor beta chains below was sequenced from the same sample in a study of human T cells and chemical hapten exposure (dated by TCRdb to the early 2020s). This sample's time point label indicates: patch test 2, 6 weeks after DPC sensitization. The treatment or condition tag for this specimen amounts to: therapeutic diphenylcyclopropenone sensitization with weekly scalp DPC. The library was made by RACE. For sequencing, a NextSeq 500 was employed. The raw public reads went through TCRdb reprocessing: fastp at Q25, MiXCR clone calling, in-frame beta chains kept. Rows with one shared CDR3 protein collapse into an entry with the most common genes and DNA. For this sample the table gives 75,000 to 100,000 distinct CDR3 sequences, of which around 9.3% were detected only once. The ten largest account for approximately 2.2% of the sample. The source material was whole blood, sampled in connection with sensitization to the hapten diphenylcyclopropenone (DPC). The receptors were sampled from a woman aged 40-49 years with alopecia areata. Some clones in this sample may be carry-over from other donors' samples.

This clonotype was detected ten times or more. The chain uses TRBV28 and TRBJ2-6; no clear D gene. This CDR3 spans 16 amino acids. Trimming took 4 bases from V and 0 from J, leaving 10 bases between them. Germline CDR1 is MDHEN and CDR2 is SYDVKM. CDR3 protein: CASSSLDGSGANVLTF. In nucleotides, the CDR3 is TGTGCCAGCAGTTCGTTGGACGGCTCTGGGGCCAACGTCCTGACTTTC.

In its sample, this clonotype was seen many times. The rearrangement joins TRBV2 to TRBJ1-1; the D gene is possibly TRBD1 (5 bases). V lost 0 bases and J lost 10, with 9 bases in between. The V gene's germline CDR1 is SNHLY and CDR2 FYNNEI. The CDR3 spans 12 residues. The CDR3 reads CASSEAWGRAFF. CDR3 DNA: TGTGCCAGCAGTGAAGCGTGGGGGAGAGCTTTCTTT.

The chain recombines TRBV19 with TRBJ1-5; possibly TRBD1 for D (6 bases). Germline assignment: CDR1 LNHDA and CDR2 SQIVND (reference sequence). CDR3 length equals 14 residues. Trimming left V 2 bases short and J 4 bases short, with 9 bases between. The CDR3 region has the DNA TGTGCCAGTAGTATATACAGGGAGAATCAGCCCCAGCATTTT. As protein: CASSIYRENQPQHF.